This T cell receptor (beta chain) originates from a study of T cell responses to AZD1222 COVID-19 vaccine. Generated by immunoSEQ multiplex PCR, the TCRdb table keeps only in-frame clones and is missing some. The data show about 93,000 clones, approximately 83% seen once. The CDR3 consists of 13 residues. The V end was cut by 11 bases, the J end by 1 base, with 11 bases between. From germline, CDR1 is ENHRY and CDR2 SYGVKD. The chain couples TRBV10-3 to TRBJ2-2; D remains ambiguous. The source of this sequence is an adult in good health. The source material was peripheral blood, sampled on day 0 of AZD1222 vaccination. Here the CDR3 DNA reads TGTGCCGTCCAGGACGGGAACACCGGGGAGCTGTTTTTT. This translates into CAVQDGNTGELFF.